The present T cell receptor beta chain was sequenced within a study of blood T cell repertoires in COVID-19. Study summary: Both acute and convalescent COVID-19 samples were obtained from the United States, Italy and Spain. Sources were T cells, B-cell-depleted T cells, or PBMCs; the material itself was cDNA or gDNA.

This CDR3 comprises 15 residues. The germline CDR1 and CDR2 sequences are SGHTA and FQGNSA. Losses at the gene ends were 7 bases for V and 4 bases for J; bases not matched to a gene: 10. TCRdb's copy holds only in-frame clones and misses some; the assay was immunoSEQ multiplex PCR. Of hundreds of thousands of clones in the sample, roughly 90% were seen once. The TCR originated in a woman between 50 and 59 years old with active or convalescent COVID-19. The chain combines TRBV7-2 with TRBJ1-5, with 7 bases identical to TRBD1. The sample was peripheral blood. The CDR3: CASTLTGQPNQPQHF. CDR3 sequence (DNA): TGTGCCAGCACCCTCACGGGACAGCCGAATCAGCCCCAGCATTTT.